A single sample is the source of the 8 T cell receptor beta chains below, sequenced in a study of T cell responses to AZD1222 COVID-19 vaccine. TCRdb's copy holds only in-frame clones and misses some; the assay was immunoSEQ multiplex PCR. In the table there are 200,000 or so clones, roughly 91% of which are singletons. The specimen comprised peripheral blood, sampled on day 0 of AZD1222 vaccination. Receptors were obtained from an adult in good health.

V gene TRBV2 combines with J gene TRBJ2-5; TRBD2 aligns across 14 bases. J lost 1 base, V lost 8 bases, and 0 bases had no gene match. Germline V lookup: CDR1 SNHLY, CDR2 FYNNEI. The CDR3 has 14 amino acids. CDR3 region: CASGTSGGQETQYF. The CDR3, as DNA: TGTGCCAGCGGGACTAGCGGGGGCCAAGAGACCCAGTACTTC.

The rearrangement uses TRBV6-5 and TRBJ2-5; D is ambiguous. V was trimmed by 6 bases and J by 5 bases, leaving 7 bases between them. CDR1 and CDR2 from the germline V gene are MNHEY and SVGAGI. The length of the CDR3 is 11 residues. CDR3 in amino acids: CASRLGETQYF. The CDR3 DNA reads TGTGCCAGCAGGCTTGGGGAGACCCAGTACTTC.

The chain uses TRBV28 and TRBJ1-2; tentative D call: TRBD1 (6 bases). CDR1 and CDR2 from the germline V gene are MDHEN and SYDVKM. Between the trimmed V and J ends, which lost 3 bases and 5 bases, there was a span of 22 bases. This CDR3 has 17 residues. The CDR3 DNA sequence: TGTGCCAGCAGTTTTTCGTCGAATTGGGGGGCCACATATGGCTACACCTTC. Protein sequence: CASSFSSNWGATYGYTF.

The chain links TRBV9 to TRBJ2-1; 9 positions match TRBD2. The junction had 8 bases not matched to a gene; V was cut back by 0 bases and J by 4 bases. Germline assignment: CDR1 SGDLS and CDR2 YYNGEE. CDR3 length equals 17 residues. In nucleotides, the CDR3 is TGTGCCAGCAGCGTAGGGATTAGCGGGAGTTCTTACAATGAGCAGTTCTTC. It codes for CASSVGISGSSYNEQFF.

The V call is TRBV2, the J call TRBJ1-2; the D is unclear. Germline lookup yields CDR1 SNHLY and CDR2 FYNNEI. This CDR3 spans 14 amino acids. Trimming removed 0 bases from V and 4 bases from J, with 9 bases in between. CDR3 in DNA: TGTGCCAGCAGTGAAGCGAGACTGGTCTATGGCTACACCTTC. It translates to CASSEARLVYGYTF.

The chain joins TRBV20-1 to TRBJ2-7; perhaps D is TRBD1 or TRBD2 (5 bases each). The V and J ends lost 3 bases and 2 bases respectively, with 14 bases between them. Germline assignment: CDR1 DFQATT and CDR2 SNEGSKA (reference sequence). The CDR3 contains 14 residues. The chain's CDR3 is CSASGTANTYEQYF. In DNA, the CDR3 is TGCAGTGCTAGTGGGACGGCTAACACCTACGAGCAGTACTTC.

This clone was seen once. The V call is TRBV28, the J call TRBJ2-2, with TRBD1 identical over 11 bases. Losses at the gene ends were 10 bases for V and 5 bases for J; bases not matched to a gene: 3. CDR3 length: 13 amino acids. In germline, CDR1 is MDHEN, CDR2 SYDVKM. CDR3: CAIWDRGTGELFF. CDR3 nucleotides: TGTGCCATCTGGGACAGGGGGACCGGGGAGCTGTTTTTT.

This sequence joins TRBV7-8 and TRBJ1-5; D perhaps matches TRBD1 (5 bases). This CDR3 region has 15 residues. Trimming cost V 5 bases and J 3 bases, with 14 bases left between them. Per the germline V gene, CDR1 is SGHVS and CDR2 is FQNEAQ. The CDR3 DNA is TGTGCCAGCAGCGCCTTTACGGGACTCAATCAGCCCCAGCATTTT. It encodes CASSAFTGLNQPQHF.